The 24 T cell receptor beta chains below were found in one sample sequenced in a study of T cells in Graves' hyperthyroidism and ophthalmopathy. TCR beta CDR3 sequences were amplified from RNA transcripts. An initial round of RT-PCR targeting the TCR CDR3 relied on the HTBI primer set. In TCRdb, the multiplex PCR reads were re-called with MiXCR into one record per CDR3 protein. This table has about 400,000 distinct CDR3 sequences, 15% appearing once. The sample was blood. These receptors originate from a young woman with Graves' hyperthyroidism.

This clonotype appeared a few times. The V call is TRBV5-1, the J call TRBJ2-1; D gene ambiguous. This CDR3 comprises 14 residues. Looked up from germline, CDR1 is SGHRS and CDR2 is YFSETQ. Between the trimmed V and J ends, which lost 5 bases and 5 bases, there was a span of 14 bases. CDR3 loop: CASSYVGADNEQFF. Written as DNA, the CDR3 is TGCGCCAGCAGTTACGTGGGCGCTGACAATGAGCAGTTCTTC.

This clonotype was counted at least ten times. The chain uses TRBV28 and TRBJ2-7, with a weak D call TRBD1 (5 bases). The CDR3 runs to 13 residues. Between the trimmed V and J ends, which lost 3 bases and 3 bases, there was a span of 9 bases. Germline CDR1 MDHEN, CDR2 SYDVKM. The CDR3 DNA sequence: TGTGCCAGCAGTTTGGGGCACCACTACGAGCAGTACTTC. Translated, it gives CASSLGHHYEQYF.

In regard to this clonotype: This clone may be a read error of a much larger clone one base away. The chain has TRBV27 and TRBJ2-1, with D maybe TRBD2 (6 bases). The CDR3 covers 14 residues. Trimming took off 5 bases at V and 7 bases at J, with 15 bases between the two ends. Germline V gene data show CDR1 as MNHEY and CDR2 as SMNVEV (reference sequence). The CDR3 region has the DNA TGTGCCAGCAGTATCGGGACTGGCGTGAATGAGCAGTTCTTC. It specifies CASSIGTGVNEQFF.

This clonotype came up a few times. The V call is TRBV7-6, the J call TRBJ2-1; 12 bases map to TRBD2. With V trimmed by 6 bases and J by 0 bases, 15 bases remained unmatched. Germline lookup yields CDR1 SGHVS and CDR2 FNYEAQ. This CDR3 comprises 20 residues. The CDR3 sequence is CASSFPPGLAGRNSYNEQFF. DNA for the CDR3: TGTGCCAGCAGTTTTCCGCCGGGACTAGCGGGTAGAAACTCCTACAATGAGCAGTTCTTC.

This clonotype was counted ten times or more. This chain joins TRBV7-3 and TRBJ2-1; the D is unclear. Germline V gene sequence: CDR1 SGHTA, CDR2 FQGTGA. The CDR3 totals 12 residues. Between the trimmed V and J ends, which lost 2 bases and 9 bases, there was a span of 8 bases. CDR3 nucleotides: TGTGCCAGCAGCTTAGGGTCGACTGAGCAGTTCTTC. This codes for CASSLGSTEQFF.

This clonotype has at least ten counts. The chain carries TRBV20-1 and TRBJ2-1; 9 nucleotides align to TRBD2. Trimming cost V 6 bases and J 8 bases; bases outside gene matches: 11. Germline CDR1 is DFQATT and CDR2 is SNEGSKA (reference sequence). The CDR3 is 14 residues long. The CDR3 loop reads CSARFSGRLDEQFF. The DNA for the CDR3 is TGCAGTGCACGTTTTAGCGGGAGATTGGATGAGCAGTTCTTC.

This clonotype was seen more than once but under ten times. J is TRBJ2-5 and V is TRBV9; D uncertain. From germline, CDR1 is SGDLS and CDR2 YYNGEE. V was cut by 0 bases and J by 2 bases, with 11 bases left in between. There are 15 residues in the CDR3. CDR3 in amino acids: CASSVGGIRQETQYF. The CDR3 coding sequence is TGTGCCAGCAGCGTAGGGGGAATTCGACAAGAGACCCAGTACTTC.

V gene TRBV4-1 combines with J gene TRBJ1-2; D perhaps matches TRBD1 (5 bases). The germline V and J ends were trimmed by 2 bases and 8 bases, with 18 bases remaining between them. CDR1 MGHRA and CDR2 YSYEKL come from the germline V gene. The CDR3 runs 15 residues. CDR3 coding DNA: TGCGCCAGCAGCCAACCCCGATTGGGGCTGGGAGGCTACACCTTC. Translating gives CASSQPRLGLGGYTF.

The V and J genes are TRBV19 and TRBJ2-7; perhaps TRBD2 as D (5 bases). The germline gives CDR1 LNHDA, CDR2 SQIVND (reference sequence). This CDR3 contains 14 residues. Deletions cut 1 base from V and 2 bases from J, with 9 bases between. DNA of the CDR3: TGTGCCAGTAGTATAGCGGGGATGACCTACGAGCAGTACTTC. Translated: CASSIAGMTYEQYF.

This clonotype has just a few counts. The chain joins TRBV30 to TRBJ2-1; no reliable D call. Germline values: CDR1 GTSNPN, CDR2 SVGIG (reference sequence). The CDR3 covers 13 residues. V lost 5 bases, J lost 6 bases, and 14 bases lay in between. The CDR3 nucleotides read TGTGCCTGGGCCTCATCGAAGGTCAATGAGCAGTTCTTC. Its translation: CAWASSKVNEQFF.

For this clonotype: Compared with germline, one end of the junction differs, possibly owing to a read error. The rearrangement joins TRBV5-1 to TRBJ1-2; possible D gene TRBD1, 5 bases. The length of the CDR3 is 15 residues. Germline CDR1 and CDR2: SGHRS and YFSETQ. The CDR3 is CASSLTGLANYVYTF. CDR3 coding DNA: TGCGCCAGCAGCTTGACAGGTTTAGCTAACTATGTCTACACCTTC. Drawing the rest from reference TRBV5-1 and TRBJ1-2, the complete variable domain is KAGVTQTPRYLIKTRGQQVTLSCSPISGHRSVSWYQQTPGQGLQFLFEYFSETQRNKGNFPGRFSGRQFSNSRSEMNVSTLELGDSALYLCASSLTGLANYVYTFGSGTRLTVV.

This clonotype has at least ten counts. This rearrangement joins TRBV11-1 to TRBJ2-7; D gene unclear. Trimming took 0 bases from V and 2 from J, leaving 11 bases between them. Germline-derived CDR1 and CDR2 are SGHAT and FQDESV (reference sequence). The CDR3 has 15 amino acids. The CDR3 region has the DNA TGTGCCAGCAGCTTAGCTGTAACAGCTACCTACGAGCAGTACTTC. Translated, it gives CASSLAVTATYEQYF.

Ten or more counts support this clonotype. The rearrangement uses TRBV3-1 and TRBJ2-3; 14 bases agree with TRBD2. The trim removed 5 bases at V and 5 bases at J, leaving 6 bases unmatched. Germline V lookup: CDR1 LGHDT, CDR2 YNNKEL (reference sequence). The CDR3 consists of 16 residues. Here the CDR3 reads CASSRLAGGPVDTQYF. CDR3 coding DNA: TGTGCCAGCAGCAGACTAGCGGGAGGGCCAGTAGATACGCAGTATTTT.

This clonotype has only a few counts. This CDR3 reads CASRPPGRGYGYTF. The CDR3 DNA reads TGTGCCAGCAGACCCCCTGGACGAGGCTATGGCTACACCTTC. This chain uses TRBV28 with TRBJ1-2; no reliable D call. This CDR3 spans 14 amino acids. Germline V gives CDR1 MDHEN, CDR2 SYDVKM. V lost 6 bases to trimming and J lost 4 bases, with 15 bases between them.

This clonotype was recorded many times. The genes are TRBV12-3 or TRBV12-4 and TRBJ2-3; 10 nucleotides align to TRBD1. The V and J ends lost 6 bases and 0 bases, in that order; junction bases with no gene match: 9. CDR3 size: 17 residues. The CDR3 protein is CASRRDRGYSSTDTQYF. In DNA form, the CDR3 reads TGTGCCAGCAGAAGGGACAGGGGTTACTCAAGCACAGATACGCAGTATTTT.

This clonotype has at least ten counts. The CDR3 loop is CASSYSPGSPYEQYF. CDR3 in DNA: TGTGCCAGCAGCTATTCTCCGGGTAGTCCCTACGAGCAGTACTTC. This rearrangement joins TRBV6-2 or TRBV6-3 to TRBJ2-7; D unresolved. This CDR3 is 15 amino acids long. Germline CDR1 MNHEY, CDR2 SVGEGT. V was shortened by 6 bases and J by 2 bases, with 17 bases between the two germline ends.

This clonotype occurred many times. This chain connects TRBV7-3 to TRBJ2-1; TRBD2 agrees at 14 bases. Germline values: CDR1 SGHTA, CDR2 FQGTGA. V lost 9 bases to trimming and J lost 9 bases; unmatched junction nucleotides: 4. This CDR3 is 13 amino acids long. The CDR3 coding sequence is TGTGCCAGTGGGACTAGCGGGAGAGGTGAGCAGTTCTTC. Translated: CASGTSGRGEQFF.

This clonotype was recorded a few times. The chain couples TRBV7-8 to TRBJ2-5, with TRBD2 as a possible D gene (6 bases). The germline CDR1 and CDR2 sequences are SGHVS and FQNEAQ. The length of the CDR3 is 16 residues. V was shortened by 5 bases and J by 1 base, with 17 bases between the two germline ends. CDR3 in amino acids: CASSGGASLRQETQYF. The CDR3, as DNA: TGTGCCAGCAGCGGCGGGGCTAGCCTGCGCCAAGAGACCCAGTACTTC.

This clonotype has at least ten counts. V gene TRBV3-1 combines with J gene TRBJ1-1, with TRBD1 matching 9 bases. V was pared by 4 bases and J by 0 bases, with 9 bases of the junction left unmatched. Per the germline V gene, CDR1 is LGHDT and CDR2 is YNNKEL (reference sequence). CDR3 length: 17 amino acids. CDR3 nucleotide sequence: TGTGCCAGCAGCCGGGACAGGGAGGGGGGCCTGAACACTGAAGCTTTCTTT. It translates to CASSRDREGGLNTEAFF.

This clonotype was counted between two and nine times. The chain combines TRBV10-3 with TRBJ2-7; 9 bases map to TRBD2. The germline V gene encodes CDR1 ENHRY and CDR2 SYGVKD. The CDR3 runs 13 residues. J lost 6 bases, V lost 3 bases, and 3 bases had no gene match. CDR3 in amino acids: CAISDPSGIEQYF. The CDR3 DNA is TGTGCCATCAGTGATCCTAGCGGGATCGAGCAGTACTTC.

The rearrangement links TRBV20-1 to TRBJ2-7, with 11 positions matching TRBD2. The CDR3 extends over 17 amino acids. Germline CDR1 reads DFQATT; CDR2 reads SNEGSKA (reference sequence). Trimming at V came to 6 bases and at J to 7 bases, leaving 20 bases not matched to a gene. The CDR3 reads CSAESPSGRSGGREQYF. The DNA of the CDR3 is TGCAGTGCGGAGAGCCCTAGCGGGAGGTCGGGGGGTAGGGAGCAGTACTTC.

V usage is TRBV20-1 and J usage is TRBJ1-5; 10 bases line up with TRBD1. Germline CDR1 reads DFQATT; CDR2 reads SNEGSKA (reference sequence). V shed 6 bases, J shed 7 bases, and the junction held 9 bases outside the gene matches. This CDR3 region has 14 residues. For the CDR3, the DNA is TGCAGTGCGGAAGACAGGGGGCGGAACCAGCCCCAGCATTTT. As protein: CSAEDRGRNQPQHF.

This clonotype has a count of ten or more. The gene calls are TRBV30 and TRBJ1-5, with 8 bases fitting TRBD1. The V segment lost 4 bases and the J segment 2 bases; nucleotides outside the gene matches: 1. Germline V gene data show CDR1 as GTSNPN and CDR2 as SVGIG (reference sequence). The CDR3 covers 13 residues. The CDR3 region is CAWKDRGNQPQHF. CDR3 in DNA: TGTGCCTGGAAGGACAGGGGCAATCAGCCCCAGCATTTT.

This chain links TRBV7-6 with TRBJ2-5; 7 nucleotides align to TRBD1. Germline V CDR1 and CDR2: SGHVS, FNYEAQ. This CDR3 spans 16 amino acids. V shed 0 bases and J 4 bases; nucleotides not matched to a gene: 8. CDR3 amino acids: CASSLAGTEDVETQYF. The CDR3 DNA reads as TGTGCCAGCAGCTTAGCCGGGACAGAAGACGTAGAGACCCAGTACTTC.